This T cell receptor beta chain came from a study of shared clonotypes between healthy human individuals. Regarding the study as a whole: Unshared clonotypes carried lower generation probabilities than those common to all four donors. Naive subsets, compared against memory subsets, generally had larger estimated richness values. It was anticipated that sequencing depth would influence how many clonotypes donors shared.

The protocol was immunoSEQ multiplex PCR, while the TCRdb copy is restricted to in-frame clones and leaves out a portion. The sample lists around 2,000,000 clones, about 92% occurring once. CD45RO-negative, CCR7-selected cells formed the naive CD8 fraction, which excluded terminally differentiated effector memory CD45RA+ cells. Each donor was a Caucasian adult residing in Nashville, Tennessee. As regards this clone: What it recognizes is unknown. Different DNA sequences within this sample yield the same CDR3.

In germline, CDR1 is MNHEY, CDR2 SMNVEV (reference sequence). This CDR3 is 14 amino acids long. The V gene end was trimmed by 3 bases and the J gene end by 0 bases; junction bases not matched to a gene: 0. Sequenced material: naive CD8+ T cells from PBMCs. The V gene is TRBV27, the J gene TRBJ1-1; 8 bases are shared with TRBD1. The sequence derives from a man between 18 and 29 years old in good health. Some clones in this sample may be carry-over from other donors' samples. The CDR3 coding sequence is TGTGCCAGCAGTTTGGGACAGGTGAACACTGAAGCTTTCTTT. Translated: CASSLGQVNTEAFF.